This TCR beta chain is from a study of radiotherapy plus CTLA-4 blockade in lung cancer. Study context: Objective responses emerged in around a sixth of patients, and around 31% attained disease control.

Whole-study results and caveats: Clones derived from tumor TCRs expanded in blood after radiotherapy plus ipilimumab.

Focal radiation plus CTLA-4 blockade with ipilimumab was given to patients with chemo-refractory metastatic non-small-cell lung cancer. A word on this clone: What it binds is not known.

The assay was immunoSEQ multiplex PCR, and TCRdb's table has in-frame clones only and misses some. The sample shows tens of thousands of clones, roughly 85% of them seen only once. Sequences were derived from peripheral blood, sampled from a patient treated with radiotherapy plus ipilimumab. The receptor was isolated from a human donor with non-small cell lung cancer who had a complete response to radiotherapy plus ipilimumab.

This CDR3 reads CASSPPEGRETQYF. In DNA form, the CDR3 reads TGTGCCAGCAGTCCGCCCGAGGGGAGGGAGACCCAGTACTTC. The V gene is TRBV28, the J gene TRBJ2-5; possible D gene TRBD2, 6 bases. This CDR3 has 14 amino acids. The germline V and J ends were trimmed by 5 bases and 5 bases, with 15 bases remaining between them. The V gene's germline CDR1 is MDHEN and CDR2 SYDVKM.